This T cell receptor (beta chain) was sequenced for a study of control samples from healthy donors and cancer patients. CDR3 size: 14 residues. Germline V gene sequence: CDR1 MNHEY, CDR2 SMNVEV (reference sequence). Trimming left V 8 bases short and J 8 bases short, with 18 bases between. Assay: immunoSEQ multiplex PCR; the TCRdb copy retains only in-frame clones and omits some. Among about 28,000 clones listed, around nine tenths were seen once. The sample holds one count of this clone. The sample taken for sequencing was PBMCs. The clonotype originates from a woman aged 40 to 50 with lung cancer. The rearrangement links TRBV27 to TRBJ1-4, with no clear D. As DNA, the CDR3 is TGTGCCAGCGGTCCGACTCGAAATGGGGAAAAACTGTTTTTT. Translation: CASGPTRNGEKLFF.